Detailed here is one T cell receptor beta chain. This record belongs to a study of blood T cell repertoires in COVID-19. Looking at the study overall: Samples came from the United States, Italy and Spain, spanning acute and convalescent COVID-19. PBMCs, B-cell-depleted T cells, or T cells were the source of the cDNA or gDNA that made up the material.

Germline CDR1 reads MNHEY; CDR2 reads SVGAGI. Trimming took off 6 bases at V and 2 bases at J, with 11 bases between the two ends. The CDR3 contains 14 residues. As handled by the study authors: Amplifying reference gene primers gave estimates of nucleated cell counts. Using immunoSEQ multiplex PCR, the repertoire was profiled, and TCRdb retains in-frame clones only, with some absent. V and J calls and clone size are given by that table; D and trimming were obtained from the DNA. The sample has 4,000 to 6,000 clones; about four fifths are singletons. The sequenced sample consisted of peripheral blood. V usage is TRBV6-5 and J usage is TRBJ1-5; weak D call: TRBD1 (5 bases). This TCR was sampled from a man in his 70s with active COVID-19. CDR3 nucleotides: TGTGCCAGCAGAGAGGGACTGGGCAATCAGCCCCAGCATTTT. Translating it yields CASREGLGNQPQHF.